Each of the 5 T cell receptor beta chains below was sequenced from the same sample in a study of blood T cell repertoires in COVID-19. The table came from immunoSEQ multiplex PCR; TCRdb's copy has only in-frame clones and leaves some out. The table shows about 160,000 clones, with roughly four fifths occurring only once. Sequencing was carried out using peripheral blood. The receptor source for this set is a man aged 55 to 70 with active or convalescent COVID-19.

The chain combines TRBV19 with TRBJ2-5; perhaps TRBD2 as D (6 bases). The CDR3 is 15 amino acids. CDR1 is LNHDA and CDR2 is SQIVND in the germline V gene (reference sequence). V lost 5 bases and J lost 1, with 14 bases in between. The DNA of the CDR3 is TGTGCCAGTAGTCCCCGGGACTTTATCCAAGAGACCCAGTACTTC. Protein sequence: CASSPRDFIQETQYF.

This rearrangement joins TRBV7-8 to TRBJ1-6; the match to TRBD1 covers 8 bases. Germline V gives CDR1 SGHVS, CDR2 FQNEAQ. V lost 5 bases to trimming and J lost 0 bases; unmatched junction nucleotides: 6. CDR3 length equals 17 residues. The CDR3 DNA is TGTGCCAGCAGCGAGGGACAGGACAGCTCCTATAATTCACCCCTCCACTTT. Encoded protein: CASSEGQDSSYNSPLHF.

This clone appeared once. The chain has TRBV5-1 and TRBJ2-7, with 11 bases that match TRBD2. This CDR3 region has 15 residues. The J segment lost 6 bases and the V segment lost 4 bases, leaving 9 bases of the junction unmatched. Germline-derived CDR1 and CDR2 are SGHRS and YFSETQ. CDR3 amino acids: CASSLLTSGMGEQYF. The CDR3 DNA follows: TGCGCCAGCAGCCTCCTGACTAGCGGGATGGGCGAGCAGTACTTC.

The chain employs TRBV28 and TRBJ1-5; 8 bases are a match to TRBD1. This CDR3 contains 16 residues. CDR1 is MDHEN and CDR2 is SYDVKM in the germline V gene. The V segment lost 4 bases and the J segment 2 bases; nucleotides outside the gene matches: 7. The DNA of the CDR3 is TGTGCCAGCAGTTCCCGTCAGGGGGCTCGCAATCAGCCCCAGCATTTT. This gives the protein CASSSRQGARNQPQHF.

The chain carries TRBV3-1 (or the pseudogene TRBV3-2) and TRBJ2-7; D gene unclear. Germline V lookup: CDR1 LGHDT, CDR2 YNNKEL (reference sequence). Trimming cost V 4 bases and J 0 bases, with 10 bases left between them. The CDR3 has 14 amino acids. CDR3: CASSRTDSSYEQYF. The CDR3 bases are TGTGCCAGCAGCCGCACTGATAGCTCCTACGAGCAGTACTTC.